This T cell receptor (beta chain) originates from a study of blood T cell repertoires in COVID-19. TCRdb keeps only in-frame clones here, not all; method: immunoSEQ multiplex PCR. Among roughly 300,000 clones listed, just over 85% were seen once. What the recovered Cohort 3 donors had was two negative PCRs, clearance, or symptom resolution. The V and J ends lost 5 bases and 9 bases respectively, with 12 bases between them. The V gene's germline CDR1 is SGHNT and CDR2 YYREEE (reference sequence). The CDR3 totals 12 residues. The rearrangement joins TRBV5-4 to TRBJ1-5; a weak D match, TRBD1 (5 bases). Specimen: PBMCs or T cells enriched from blood (not recorded which). The source is a man aged 30-40 years who had recovered from COVID-19. For the CDR3, the DNA is TGTGCCAGCAGAACCGCGGGGGGGCCCCAGCATTTT. This translates into CASRTAGGPQHF.